The 18 T cell receptor beta chains below were found in one sample sequenced in a study of blood T cell repertoires in COVID-19. The table came from immunoSEQ multiplex PCR; TCRdb's copy has only in-frame clones and leaves some out. Of under 350,000 clones in the sample, 80% to 90% are singletons; the top ten hold about 4.2%. The specimen was PBMCs or T cells enriched from blood (not recorded which). These receptors came from a woman between 40 and 50 years old with acute COVID-19.

This clone was detected only a few times. The gene calls are TRBV5-1 and TRBJ1-2, with D uncertain. The germline V gene encodes CDR1 SGHRS and CDR2 YFSETQ. Trimming shortened V by 5 bases and J by 6 bases, and 11 bases separated the two germline ends. This CDR3 has 12 amino acids. The CDR3 DNA reads as TGCGCCAGCAGGGAAGAGGGAAATGGCTACACCTTC. Amino acid sequence: CASREEGNGYTF.

This chain links TRBV16 with TRBJ1-2; 7 bases fit TRBD1. The CDR3 contains 15 residues. CDR1 is KGHSY, CDR2 FQNENV, per germline. Trimming removed 0 bases from V and 4 bases from J; junction bases left unmatched: 5. Here the CDR3 DNA reads TGTGCCAGCAGCCAATCCGGGACAGAAGTCTATGGCTACACCTTC. This encodes CASSQSGTEVYGYTF.

This rearrangement joins TRBV6-5 to TRBJ1-4; 7 positions agree with TRBD1. CDR3 length: 16 amino acids. Germline V gene sequence: CDR1 MNHEY, CDR2 SVGAGI. J was trimmed by 8 bases and V by 3 bases; bases with no gene match: 12. In DNA form, the CDR3 reads TGTGCCAGCAGTTATTCGGGGGGGACAGCGTCGGAAAAACTGTTTTTT. Translating it yields CASSYSGGTASEKLFF.

The genes are TRBV6-5 and TRBJ1-2, with D perhaps matching TRBD1 (6 bases). CDR1 is MNHEY, CDR2 SVGAGI, per germline. This CDR3 is 12 amino acids long. Between the trimmed V and J ends, which lost 4 bases and 8 bases, there was a span of 11 bases. CDR3 sequence reads: CASSLQGEGYTF. Here the CDR3 DNA reads TGTGCCAGCAGTTTACAGGGAGAAGGCTACACCTTC.

The V gene is TRBV7-9, the J gene TRBJ2-2; maybe TRBD2 (6 bases). The length of the CDR3 is 16 residues. The V gene's germline CDR1 is SEHNR and CDR2 FQNEAQ (reference sequence). V dropped 7 bases and J dropped 2 bases, with 17 bases sitting between them. The CDR3 nucleotides read TGTGCCAGCATCGGGGGACGTTCTAAAAACACCGGGGAGCTGTTTTTT. Translated: CASIGGRSKNTGELFF. The full variable domain, its missing parts supplied by reference TRBV7-9 and TRBJ2-2, is DTGVSQNPRHKITKRGQNVTFRCDPISEHNRLYWYRQTLGQGPEFLTYFQNEAQLEKSRLLSDRFSAERPKGSFSTLEIQRTEQGDSAMYLCASIGGRSKNTGELFFGEGSRLTVL.

This rearrangement joins TRBV9 to TRBJ1-2; the D gene is possibly TRBD1 (5 bases). CDR1 SGDLS and CDR2 YYNGEE come from the germline V gene. The V end was cut by 3 bases, the J end by 3 bases, with 9 bases between. The CDR3 is 13 amino acids. Here the CDR3 DNA reads TGTGCCAGCAGCGGTGCAGGGCACTATGGCTACACCTTC. Protein: CASSGAGHYGYTF.

The gene calls are TRBV6-2 or TRBV6-3 and TRBJ1-2; D might be TRBD1 (6 bases). CDR3 length: 13 residues. CDR1 is MNHEY, CDR2 SVGEGT, per germline. The V end was cut by 6 bases, the J end by 4 bases, with 12 bases between. CDR3 DNA sequence: TGTGCCAGCAGCCCCGGACAGATCTATGGCTACACCTTC. This gives the protein CASSPGQIYGYTF.

This clone was observed a handful of times. The chain couples TRBV6-5 to TRBJ1-2; TRBD1 agrees at 7 bases. Germline trimming cut 1 base from V and 3 bases from J; bases unmatched to any gene: 2. This CDR3 contains 14 residues. Germline CDR1 and CDR2: MNHEY and SVGAGI. CDR3 amino acids: CASSYYRGDYGYTF. CDR3 DNA sequence: TGTGCCAGCAGTTACTACAGGGGTGACTATGGCTACACCTTC.

This clone was found once. The genes are TRBV14 and TRBJ2-4; 9 nucleotides line up with TRBD2. Germline CDR1 and CDR2: SGHDN and FVKESK. The CDR3 loop spans 14 amino acids. The trim removed 0 bases at V and 8 bases at J, leaving 2 bases unmatched. CDR3 sequence: CASSQDSGSHIQYF. CDR3 nucleotides: TGTGCCAGCAGCCAAGATAGCGGGAGCCACATTCAGTACTTC.

The rearrangement uses TRBV5-1 and TRBJ2-5, with TRBD2 identical over 13 bases. Germline values: CDR1 SGHRS, CDR2 YFSETQ. The CDR3 totals 17 residues. The junction had 7 bases not matched to a gene; V was cut back by 0 bases and J by 5 bases. In nucleotides, the CDR3 is TGCGCCAGCAGCTTGGTCCCCGGACTAGCGGGAGCGGAGACCCAGTACTTC. It yields the protein CASSLVPGLAGAETQYF.

The J gene is TRBJ2-7, the V gene TRBV7-2; 11 positions match TRBD2. The CDR3 has 14 amino acids. J was trimmed by 6 bases and V by 5 bases; bases with no gene match: 6. The V gene's germline CDR1 is SGHTA and CDR2 FQGNSA. The CDR3 nucleotides read TGTGCCAGCAGCCCGGGACTAGCGGAAGGCGAGCAGTACTTC. Protein product: CASSPGLAEGEQYF.

The chain uses TRBV18 and TRBJ1-5, with D tentatively TRBD1 (6 bases). The V gene lost 3 bases and the J gene lost 10 bases, with 10 bases spanning the gap. The CDR3 has 12 amino acids. Germline V gene data show CDR1 as KGHSH and CDR2 as LQKENI. CDR3 coding DNA: TGTGCCAGCTCACCCCTAGGGGGACCCCAGCATTTT. Translating it yields CASSPLGGPQHF.

The rearrangement links TRBV25-1 to TRBJ2-5, with TRBD2 matching over 14 bases. CDR3 size: 17 residues. Trimming at V came to 4 bases and at J to 3 bases, leaving 7 bases not matched to a gene. Germline V gene lookup returns CDR1 MGHDK and CDR2 SYGVNS. The CDR3 DNA follows: TGTGCCAGCAGTGCCCTCCAGGGACTAGCGGGAGAAGAGACCCAGTACTTC. This gives the protein CASSALQGLAGEETQYF.

The chain uses TRBV5-4 and TRBJ2-3; possible D gene TRBD2, 5 bases. Per germline, CDR1 SGHNT and CDR2 YYREEE (reference sequence). This CDR3 has 15 residues. V shed 0 bases and J shed 0 bases, with 8 bases lying between them. The CDR3 DNA is TGTGCCAGCAGCTTGGAGGGCGGGAGCACAGATACGCAGTATTTT. Amino acids: CASSLEGGSTDTQYF.

The chain has TRBV2 and TRBJ2-5, with TRBD2 identical over 12 bases. With 8 bases clipped from V and 6 bases from J, the junction kept 7 bases outside the gene matches. This CDR3 region has 14 residues. CDR1 and CDR2 from the germline V gene are SNHLY and FYNNEI. This CDR3 is CASPTSGGGKTQYF. The CDR3 coding sequence is TGTGCCAGCCCGACTAGCGGGGGAGGAAAGACCCAGTACTTC.

The chain carries TRBV28 and TRBJ1-6; D unclear. The germline gives CDR1 MDHEN, CDR2 SYDVKM. The V end was cut by 2 bases, the J end by 9 bases, with 20 bases between. This CDR3 region has 17 residues. The CDR3 nucleotides are TGTGCCAGCAGTTTAGTGTCCCGGGGTCTGGTTTTTTCACCCCTCCACTTT. Residues: CASSLVSRGLVFSPLHF.

J is TRBJ2-3 and V is TRBV28; D remains unclear. Germline CDR1 and CDR2: MDHEN and SYDVKM. V lost 2 bases, J lost 2 bases, and 8 bases lay in between. The CDR3 spans 14 residues. CDR3 in amino acids: CASSLGLNTDTQYF. As DNA, the CDR3 is TGTGCCAGCAGTTTAGGCTTAAACACAGATACGCAGTATTTT.

The J gene is TRBJ1-3, the V gene TRBV3-1 (or the pseudogene TRBV3-2); the match to TRBD1 covers 7 bases. V was pared by 0 bases and J by 1 base, with 9 bases of the junction left unmatched. The CDR3 spans 18 residues. Germline values: CDR1 LGHDT, CDR2 YNNKEL (reference sequence). The CDR3 loop is CASSQDRDSLLSGNTIYF. In DNA form, the CDR3 reads TGTGCCAGCAGCCAAGACAGGGACAGCCTCTTATCTGGAAACACCATATATTTT.